Below are 8 T cell receptor beta chains sequenced from a single sample in a study of T-cell memory formation after mild COVID-19. TCRdb recomputed calls from the 5' RACE reads with MiXCR, one row per CDR3 protein. The sample shows 450,000 to 700,000 distinct CDR3 sequences, roughly 18% of them seen only once. The source material was PBMCs or a T cell subset sorted from them (not recorded which). Source of these receptors: an adult woman who had mild COVID-19 (a few samples of this study predate the infection). Cell type and time point are not known.

In this sample, this clonotype turned up a few times. The chain is built from TRBV18 and TRBJ2-5, with 12 positions matching TRBD2. V gave up 3 bases and J gave up 1 base; unmatched junction bases: 6. Germline V gene sequence: CDR1 KGHSH, CDR2 LQKENI. There are 17 residues in the CDR3. The CDR3 region is CASSPGLAGVFQETQYF. DNA of the CDR3: TGTGCCAGCTCACCGGGACTAGCGGGTGTATTCCAAGAGACCCAGTACTTC. The full variable domain, its missing parts supplied by reference TRBV18 and TRBJ2-5, is NAGVMQNPRHLVRRRGQEARLRCSPMKGHSHVYWYRQLPEEGLKFMVYLQKENIIDESGMPKERFSAEFPKEGPSILRIQQVVRGDSAAYFCASSPGLAGVFQETQYFGPGTRLLVL.

This clonotype ranks as medium-sized. The V and J genes are TRBV21-1 and TRBJ2-5; whether TRBD1, the table's D call, matches the DNA was not checked. TRBV21-1 counts as a pseudogene. This CDR3 has 18 amino acids. The DNA of the CDR3 is TGTGCCAGCAGGTCCCCGGGGTTGGGGACAGGGGACGAAGAGACCCAGTACTTC. This encodes CASRSPGLGTGDEETQYF.

V is TRBV20-1 and J is TRBJ2-7; TRBD1 aligns across 10 bases. Trimming took 0 bases from V and 6 from J; bases not matched to a gene: 8. Germline assignment: CDR1 DFQATT and CDR2 SNEGSKA (reference sequence). The length of the CDR3 is 15 residues. DNA of the CDR3: TGCAGTGCTAGAGAGGGGACAGGGGCCCCGGGCGAGCAGTACTTC. Translating gives CSAREGTGAPGEQYF.

V usage is TRBV2 and J usage is TRBJ2-2, with D uncertain. Germline CDR1 SNHLY, CDR2 FYNNEI. Trimming removed 6 bases at V and 2 bases at J, with 10 bases between. The CDR3 consists of 14 residues. The DNA for the CDR3 is TGTGCCAGCAGCAAAGAATCCAACACCGGGGAGCTGTTTTTT. Its translation is CASSKESNTGELFF.

This chain uses TRBV19 with TRBJ1-1, with D hard to call. The CDR3 has 13 amino acids. The V and J ends lost 5 bases and 4 bases respectively, with 11 bases between them. The germline CDR1 and CDR2 sequences are LNHDA and SQIVND (reference sequence). For the CDR3, the DNA is TGTGCCAGTAGTTCTGCAGCAGGCACTGAAGCTTTCTTT. Its protein is CASSSAAGTEAFF. Full variable domain (missing parts from reference TRBV19 and TRBJ1-1): DGGITQSPKYLFRKEGQNVTLSCEQNLNHDAMYWYRQDPGQGLRLIYYSQIVNDFQKGDIAEGYSVSREKKESFPLTVTSAQKNPTAFYLCASSSAAGTEAFFGQGTRLTVV.

The chain uses TRBV24-1 and TRBJ2-1, with a possible D match to TRBD1 (6 bases). V was cut by 3 bases and J by 4 bases, with 12 bases left in between. CDR1 is KGHDR and CDR2 is SFDVKD in the germline V gene. The CDR3 is 15 residues long. The CDR3 is CATSDNTQGYNEQFF. In DNA, the CDR3 is TGTGCCACCAGTGATAATACACAGGGATACAATGAGCAGTTCTTC.

This clonotype was found a few times. The chain joins TRBV2 to TRBJ2-1; D might be TRBD2 (6 bases). From germline, CDR1 is SNHLY and CDR2 FYNNEI. Trimming cost V 6 bases and J 10 bases, with 13 bases left between them. CDR3 size: 12 residues. DNA of the CDR3: TGTGCCAGCAGGGATACCGGGGGAGAGCAGTTCTTC. Its protein is CASRDTGGEQFF.

The chain carries TRBV4-3 and TRBJ1-1; 7 positions agree with TRBD1. In germline, CDR1 is LGHNA, CDR2 YSLEER. The V segment lost 0 bases and the J segment 3 bases; nucleotides outside the gene matches: 4. This CDR3 is 15 amino acids long. The CDR3: CASSQEADRDTEAFF. CDR3 nucleotide sequence: TGCGCCAGCAGCCAAGAGGCAGACAGGGACACTGAAGCTTTCTTT.